This T cell receptor (beta chain) originates from a study of blood T cell repertoires in COVID-19. Study overall: Material from acute and convalescent COVID-19 was sourced from the United States, Italy and Spain. The analysed material was cDNA or gDNA that came from T cells, B-cell-depleted T cells, or PBMCs.

Germline CDR1 is MNHEY and CDR2 is SVGAGI. V was shortened by 6 bases and J by 1 base, with 9 bases between the two germline ends. The CDR3 has 13 residues. Per the original methods: Cell counts per sample came from amplifying reference gene primers. Method: immunoSEQ multiplex PCR; TCRdb's copy keeps in-frame clones and lacks some. V and J calls and clone size come straight from that table; D and trimming were deduced from the DNA. In the table there are approximately 530,000 clones, approximately 91% of which are singletons. Sequences were obtained from peripheral blood. The source is a woman aged 50 to 60 with COVID-19, enrolled during active disease. V usage is TRBV6-5 and J usage is TRBJ1-1; D is perhaps TRBD1 (5 bases). In DNA, the CDR3 is TGTGCCAGCAGGGCTGACAGGAACACTGAAGCTTTCTTT. Protein sequence: CASRADRNTEAFF.